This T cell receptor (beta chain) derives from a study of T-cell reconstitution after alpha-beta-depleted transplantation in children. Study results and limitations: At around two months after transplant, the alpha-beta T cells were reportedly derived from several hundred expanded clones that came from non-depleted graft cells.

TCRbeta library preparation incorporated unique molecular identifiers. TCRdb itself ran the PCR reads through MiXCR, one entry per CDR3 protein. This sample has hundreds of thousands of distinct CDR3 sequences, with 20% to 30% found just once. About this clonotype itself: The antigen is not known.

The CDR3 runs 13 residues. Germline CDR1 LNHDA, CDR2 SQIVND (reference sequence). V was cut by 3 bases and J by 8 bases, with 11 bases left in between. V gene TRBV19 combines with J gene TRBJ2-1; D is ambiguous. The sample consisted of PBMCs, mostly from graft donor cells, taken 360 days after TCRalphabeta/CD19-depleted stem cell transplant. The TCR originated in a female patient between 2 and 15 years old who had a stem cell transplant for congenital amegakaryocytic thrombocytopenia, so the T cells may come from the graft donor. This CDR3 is CASSITGVDEQFF. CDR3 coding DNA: TGTGCCAGTAGTATTACCGGCGTGGATGAGCAGTTCTTC.